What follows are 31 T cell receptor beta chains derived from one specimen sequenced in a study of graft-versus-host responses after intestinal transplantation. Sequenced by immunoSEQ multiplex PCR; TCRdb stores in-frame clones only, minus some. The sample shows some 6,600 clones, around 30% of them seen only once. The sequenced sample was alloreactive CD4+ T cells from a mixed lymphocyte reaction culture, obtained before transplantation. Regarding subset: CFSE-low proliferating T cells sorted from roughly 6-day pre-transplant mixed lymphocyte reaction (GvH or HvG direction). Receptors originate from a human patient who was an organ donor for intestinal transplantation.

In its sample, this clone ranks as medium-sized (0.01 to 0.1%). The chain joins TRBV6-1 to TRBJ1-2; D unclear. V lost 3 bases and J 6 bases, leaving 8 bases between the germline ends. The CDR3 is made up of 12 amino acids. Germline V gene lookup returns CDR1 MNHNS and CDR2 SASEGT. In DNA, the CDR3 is TGTGCCAGCAGTGAGAGGGATCATGGCTACACCTTC. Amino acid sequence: CASSERDHGYTF.

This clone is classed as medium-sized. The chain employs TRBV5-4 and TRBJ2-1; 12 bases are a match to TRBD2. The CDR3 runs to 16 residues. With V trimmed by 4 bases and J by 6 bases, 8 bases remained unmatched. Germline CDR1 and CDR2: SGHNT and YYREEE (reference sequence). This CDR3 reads CASSIGLAGKGNEQFF. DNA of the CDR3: TGTGCCAGCAGCATTGGACTAGCGGGAAAGGGCAATGAGCAGTTCTTC. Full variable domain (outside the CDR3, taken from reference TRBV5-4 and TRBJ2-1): ETGVTQSPTHLIKTRGQQVTLRCSSQSGHNTVSWYQQALGQGPQFIFQYYREEENGRGNFPPRFSGLQFPNYSSELNVNALELDDSALYLCASSIGLAGKGNEQFFGPGTRLTVL.

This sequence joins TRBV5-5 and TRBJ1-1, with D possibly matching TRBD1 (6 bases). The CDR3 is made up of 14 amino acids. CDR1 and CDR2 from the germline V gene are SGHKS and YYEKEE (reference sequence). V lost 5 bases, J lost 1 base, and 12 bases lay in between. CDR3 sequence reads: CASRQRTANTEAFF. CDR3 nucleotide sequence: TGTGCCAGCAGACAAAGGACAGCGAACACTGAAGCTTTCTTT.

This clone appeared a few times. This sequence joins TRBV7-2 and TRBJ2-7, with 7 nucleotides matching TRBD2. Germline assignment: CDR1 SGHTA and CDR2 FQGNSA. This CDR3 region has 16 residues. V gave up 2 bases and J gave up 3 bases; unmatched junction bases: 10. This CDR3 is CASSLTLASFYYEQYF. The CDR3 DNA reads TGTGCCAGCAGCTTAACACTAGCGTCCTTCTACTACGAGCAGTACTTC.

The CDR3 spells CASSYYTGELFF. CDR3 sequence (DNA): TGTGCCAGCAGTTATTACACCGGGGAGCTGTTTTTT. The V gene is TRBV2, the J gene TRBJ2-2; no clear D gene. The CDR3 is made up of 12 amino acids. Trimming shortened V by 5 bases and J by 3 bases, and 4 bases separated the two germline ends. In germline, CDR1 is SNHLY, CDR2 FYNNEI.

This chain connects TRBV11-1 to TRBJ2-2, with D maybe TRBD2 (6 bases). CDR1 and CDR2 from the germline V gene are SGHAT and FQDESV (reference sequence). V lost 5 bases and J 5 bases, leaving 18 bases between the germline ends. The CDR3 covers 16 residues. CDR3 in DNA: TGTGCCAGCAGCCGGACCGGGACTCGAGGGACCGGGGAGCTGTTTTTT. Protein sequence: CASSRTGTRGTGELFF. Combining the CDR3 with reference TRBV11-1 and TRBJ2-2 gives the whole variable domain EAEVAQSPRYKITEKSQAVAFWCDPISGHATLYWYRQILGQGPELLVQFQDESVVDDSQLPKDRFSAERLKGVDSTLKIQPAELGDSAMYLCASSRTGTRGTGELFFGEGSRLTVL.

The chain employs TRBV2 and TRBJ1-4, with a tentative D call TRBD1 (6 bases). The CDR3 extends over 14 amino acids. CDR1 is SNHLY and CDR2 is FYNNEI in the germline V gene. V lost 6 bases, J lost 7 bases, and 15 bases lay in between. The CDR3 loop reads CASRKTGNGEKLFF. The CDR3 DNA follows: TGTGCCAGCAGGAAAACAGGGAATGGTGAAAAACTGTTTTTT.

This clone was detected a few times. CDR3 nucleotides: TGTGCCAGCAGCTTAAGGGACTACCAAGAGACCCAGTACTTC. The encoded protein is CASSLRDYQETQYF. The chain has TRBV11-2 and TRBJ2-5; D may be TRBD2 (6 bases). Trimming pared 2 bases from V and 0 bases from J, leaving 7 bases between. The CDR3 covers 14 residues. CDR1 and CDR2 (germline): SGHAT, FQNNGV.

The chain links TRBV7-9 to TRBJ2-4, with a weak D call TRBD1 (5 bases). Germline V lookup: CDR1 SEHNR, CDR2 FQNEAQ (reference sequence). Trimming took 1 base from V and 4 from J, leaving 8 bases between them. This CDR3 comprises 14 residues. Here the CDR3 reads CASSLGGAKNIQYF. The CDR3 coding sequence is TGTGCCAGCAGCTTAGGTGGGGCTAAAAACATTCAGTACTTC.

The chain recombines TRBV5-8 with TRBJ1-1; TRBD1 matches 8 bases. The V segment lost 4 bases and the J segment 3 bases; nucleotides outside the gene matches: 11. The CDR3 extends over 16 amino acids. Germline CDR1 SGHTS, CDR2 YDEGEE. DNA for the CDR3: TGTGCCAGCAGCCCGCGCGACAGGGGTGGAGACACTGAAGCTTTCTTT. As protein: CASSPRDRGGDTEAFF.

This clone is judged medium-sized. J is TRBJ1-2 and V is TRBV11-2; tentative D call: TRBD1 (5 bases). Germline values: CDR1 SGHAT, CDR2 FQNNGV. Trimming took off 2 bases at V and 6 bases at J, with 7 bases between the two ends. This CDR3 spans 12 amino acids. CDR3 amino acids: CASSLIRDGYTF. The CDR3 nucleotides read TGTGCCAGCAGCTTAATCAGGGATGGCTACACCTTC.

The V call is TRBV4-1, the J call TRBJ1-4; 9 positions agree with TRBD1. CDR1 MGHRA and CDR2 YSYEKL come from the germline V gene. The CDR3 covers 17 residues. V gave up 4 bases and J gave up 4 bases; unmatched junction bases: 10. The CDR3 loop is CASSPGDRAPFNEKLFF. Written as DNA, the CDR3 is TGCGCCAGCAGCCCAGGGGACAGGGCTCCTTTTAATGAAAAACTGTTTTTT.

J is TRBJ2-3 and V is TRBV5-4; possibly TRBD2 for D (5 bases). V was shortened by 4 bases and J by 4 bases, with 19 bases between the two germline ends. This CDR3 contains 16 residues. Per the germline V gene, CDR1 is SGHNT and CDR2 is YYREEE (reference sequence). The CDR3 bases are TGTGCCAGCAGCCCAGCCCCCGCGGGTCGCGCAGATACGCAGTATTTT. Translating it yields CASSPAPAGRADTQYF. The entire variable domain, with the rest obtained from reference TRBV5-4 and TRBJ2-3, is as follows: ETGVTQSPTHLIKTRGQQVTLRCSSQSGHNTVSWYQQALGQGPQFIFQYYREEENGRGNFPPRFSGLQFPNYSSELNVNALELDDSALYLCASSPAPAGRADTQYFGPGTRLTVL.

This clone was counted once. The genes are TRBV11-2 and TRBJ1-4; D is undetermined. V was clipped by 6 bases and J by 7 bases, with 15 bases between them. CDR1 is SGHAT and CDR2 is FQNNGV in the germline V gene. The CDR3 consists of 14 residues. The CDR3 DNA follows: TGTGCCAGCAGTGTGGGCAGGTTGAGTGAAAAACTGTTTTTT. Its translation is CASSVGRLSEKLFF. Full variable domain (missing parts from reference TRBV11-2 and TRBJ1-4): EAGVAQSPRYKIIEKRQSVAFWCNPISGHATLYWYQQILGQGPKLLIQFQNNGVVDDSQLPKDRFSAERLKGVDSTLKIQPAKLEDSAVYLCASSVGRLSEKLFFGSGTQLSVL.

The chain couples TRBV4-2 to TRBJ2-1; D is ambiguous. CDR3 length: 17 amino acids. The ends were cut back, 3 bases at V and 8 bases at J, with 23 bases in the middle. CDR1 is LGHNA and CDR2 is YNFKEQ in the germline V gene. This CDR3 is CASSQMPTAKPRDEQFF. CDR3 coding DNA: TGTGCCAGCAGCCAGATGCCCACCGCCAAGCCCCGAGATGAGCAGTTCTTC.

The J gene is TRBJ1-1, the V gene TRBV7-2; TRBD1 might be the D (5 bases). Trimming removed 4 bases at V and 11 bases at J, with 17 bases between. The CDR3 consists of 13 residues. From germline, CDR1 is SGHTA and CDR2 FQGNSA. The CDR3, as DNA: TGTGCCAGCAGCTACTCACCCGGGACTGCGGCTTTCTTT. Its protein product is CASSYSPGTAAFF.

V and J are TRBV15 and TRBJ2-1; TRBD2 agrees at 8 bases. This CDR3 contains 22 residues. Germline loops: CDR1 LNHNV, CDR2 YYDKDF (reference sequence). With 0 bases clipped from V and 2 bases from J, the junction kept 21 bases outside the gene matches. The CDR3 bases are TGTGCCACCAGCAGAGATTCCGGGCGGGTAGCGGGACTCATAGCCCCCTACAATGAGCAGTTCTTC. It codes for CATSRDSGRVAGLIAPYNEQFF.

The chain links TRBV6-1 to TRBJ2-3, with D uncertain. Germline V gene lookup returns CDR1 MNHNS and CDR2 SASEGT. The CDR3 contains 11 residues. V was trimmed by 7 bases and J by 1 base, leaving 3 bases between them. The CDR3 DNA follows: TGTGCCAGCACCGGCACAGATACGCAGTATTTT. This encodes CASTGTDTQYF.

The CDR3: CASSRLAGVDTQYF. The CDR3 coding sequence is TGTGCCAGCAGCCGACTAGCGGGGGTAGATACGCAGTATTTT. The chain couples TRBV2 to TRBJ2-3; 12 bases are shared with TRBD2. V lost 6 bases, J lost 5 bases, and 3 bases stayed unmatched. This CDR3 contains 14 residues. CDR1 and CDR2 (germline): SNHLY, FYNNEI.

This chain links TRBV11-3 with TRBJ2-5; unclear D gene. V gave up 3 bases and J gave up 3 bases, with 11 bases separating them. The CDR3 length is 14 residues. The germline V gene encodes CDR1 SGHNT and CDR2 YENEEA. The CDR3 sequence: CASSFPARKETQYF. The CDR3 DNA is TGTGCCAGCAGCTTTCCAGCCAGGAAAGAGACCCAGTACTTC. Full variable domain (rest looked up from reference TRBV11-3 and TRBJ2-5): EAGVVQSPRYKIIEKKQPVAFWCNPISGHNTLYWYLQNLGQGPELLIRYENEEAVDDSQLPKDRFSAERLKGVDSTLKIQPAELGDSAVYLCASSFPARKETQYFGPGTRLLVL.

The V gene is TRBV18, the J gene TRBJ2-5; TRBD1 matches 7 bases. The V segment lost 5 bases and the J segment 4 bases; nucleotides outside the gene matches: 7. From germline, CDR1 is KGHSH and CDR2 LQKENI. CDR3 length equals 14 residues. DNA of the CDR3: TGTGCCAGCTCAGCTAAGACAGGGAGAGAGACCCAGTACTTC. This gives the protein CASSAKTGRETQYF.

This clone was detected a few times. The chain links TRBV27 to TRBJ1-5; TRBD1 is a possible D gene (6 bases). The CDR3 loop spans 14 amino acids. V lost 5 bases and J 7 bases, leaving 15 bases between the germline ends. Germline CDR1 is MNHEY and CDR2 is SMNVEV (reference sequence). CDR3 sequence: CASSPNRESQPQHF. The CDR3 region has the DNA TGTGCCAGCAGTCCAAACAGGGAGAGCCAGCCCCAGCATTTT.

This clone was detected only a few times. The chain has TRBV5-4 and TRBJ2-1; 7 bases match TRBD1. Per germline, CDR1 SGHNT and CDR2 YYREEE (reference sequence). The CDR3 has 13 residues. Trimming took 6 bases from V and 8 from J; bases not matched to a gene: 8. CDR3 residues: CASNPTGSDEQFF. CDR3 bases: TGTGCCAGCAACCCGACAGGGAGCGATGAGCAGTTCTTC.

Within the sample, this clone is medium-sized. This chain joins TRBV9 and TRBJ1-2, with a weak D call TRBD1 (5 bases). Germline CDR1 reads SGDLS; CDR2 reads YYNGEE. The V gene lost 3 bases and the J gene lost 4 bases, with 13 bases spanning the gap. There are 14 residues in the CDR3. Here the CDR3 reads CASSEAGPGYGYTF. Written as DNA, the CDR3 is TGTGCCAGCAGCGAAGCAGGGCCGGGCTATGGCTACACCTTC.

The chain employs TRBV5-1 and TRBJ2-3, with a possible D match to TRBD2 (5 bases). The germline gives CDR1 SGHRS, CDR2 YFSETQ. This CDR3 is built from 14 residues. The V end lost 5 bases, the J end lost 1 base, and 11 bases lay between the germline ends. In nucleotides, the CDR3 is TGCGCCAGCAGGCAGGTCGGGGGCACAGATACGCAGTATTTT. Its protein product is CASRQVGGTDTQYF. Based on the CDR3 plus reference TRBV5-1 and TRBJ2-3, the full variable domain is KAGVTQTPRYLIKTRGQQVTLSCSPISGHRSVSWYQQTPGQGLQFLFEYFSETQRNKGNFPGRFSGRQFSNSRSEMNVSTLELGDSALYLCASRQVGGTDTQYFGPGTRLTVL.

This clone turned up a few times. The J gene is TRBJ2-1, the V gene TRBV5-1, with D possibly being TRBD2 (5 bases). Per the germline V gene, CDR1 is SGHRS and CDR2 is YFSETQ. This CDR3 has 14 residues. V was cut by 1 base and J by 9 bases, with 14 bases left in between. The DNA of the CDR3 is TGCGCCAGCAGCTTGCTGGTGGGTGCGGGTGAGCAGTTCTTC. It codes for CASSLLVGAGEQFF.

The CDR3 is CASSSSRRRADTQYF. CDR3 DNA sequence: TGTGCCAGCAGCTCCTCCCGACGGCGGGCAGATACGCAGTATTTT. The rearrangement uses TRBV7-2 and TRBJ2-3; D is possibly TRBD2 (5 bases). V lost 4 bases and J lost 4, with 15 bases in between. This CDR3 is built from 15 residues. The V gene's germline CDR1 is SGHTA and CDR2 FQGNSA.

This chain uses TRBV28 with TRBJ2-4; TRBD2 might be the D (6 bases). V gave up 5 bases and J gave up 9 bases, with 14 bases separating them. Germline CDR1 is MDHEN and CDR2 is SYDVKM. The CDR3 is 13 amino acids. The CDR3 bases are TGTGCCAGCAGTCTTCTCTTGGGAGGCATTCAGTACTTC. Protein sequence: CASSLLLGGIQYF.

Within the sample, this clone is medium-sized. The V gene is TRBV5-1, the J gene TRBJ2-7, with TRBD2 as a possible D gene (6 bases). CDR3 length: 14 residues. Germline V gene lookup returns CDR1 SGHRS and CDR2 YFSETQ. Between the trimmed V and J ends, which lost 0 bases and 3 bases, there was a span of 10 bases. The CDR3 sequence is CASSLAGGIYEQYF. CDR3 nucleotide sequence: TGCGCCAGCAGCTTGGCCGGAGGGATCTACGAGCAGTACTTC. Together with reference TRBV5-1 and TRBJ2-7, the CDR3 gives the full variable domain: KAGVTQTPRYLIKTRGQQVTLSCSPISGHRSVSWYQQTPGQGLQFLFEYFSETQRNKGNFPGRFSGRQFSNSRSEMNVSTLELGDSALYLCASSLAGGIYEQYFGPGTRLTVT.

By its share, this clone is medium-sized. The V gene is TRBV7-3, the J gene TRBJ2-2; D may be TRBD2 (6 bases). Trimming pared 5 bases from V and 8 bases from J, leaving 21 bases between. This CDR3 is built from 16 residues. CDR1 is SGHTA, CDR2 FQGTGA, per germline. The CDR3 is CASSPRPGAVSGELFF. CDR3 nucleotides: TGTGCCAGCAGCCCTCGTCCGGGAGCCGTGTCTGGGGAGCTGTTTTTT.

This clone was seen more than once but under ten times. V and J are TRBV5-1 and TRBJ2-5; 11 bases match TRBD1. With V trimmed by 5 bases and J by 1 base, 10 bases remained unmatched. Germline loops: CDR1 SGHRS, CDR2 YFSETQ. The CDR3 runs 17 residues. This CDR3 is CASRGGTGGPPQETQYF. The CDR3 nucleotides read TGCGCCAGCAGGGGGGGGACAGGGGGTCCCCCCCAAGAGACCCAGTACTTC.